Following are 9 T cell receptor beta chains from one sample sequenced in a study of OX40 agonist ivuxolimab in advanced cancers. The repertoire was sequenced with immunoSEQ multiplex PCR; TCRdb's copy has only in-frame clones and lacks some. This repertoire shows about 80,000 clones, 90% to 95% found once; its top ten account for roughly 5%. The sequencing here drew on CD4+ or CD8+ T cells sorted from blood, taken in a trial of the OX40 agonist ivuxolimab. The receptor set was obtained from an adult with an advanced solid tumor such as melanoma, head and neck, liver or kidney cancer.

CDR3 protein: CASSTSSAGNEQFF. In DNA form, the CDR3 reads TGTGCCAGCAGCACCTCTAGCGCGGGCAATGAGCAGTTCTTC. The V gene is TRBV5-6, the J gene TRBJ2-1; possible D gene TRBD2, 6 bases. The CDR3 length is 14 residues. In germline, CDR1 is SGHDT, CDR2 YYEEEE. V lost 4 bases and J lost 6, with 14 bases in between. The full variable domain, rest sourced from reference TRBV5-6 and TRBJ2-1, is DAGVTQSPTHLIKTRGQQVTLRCSPKSGHDTVSWYQQALGQGPQFIFQYYEEEERQRGNFPDRFSGHQFPNYSSELNVNALLLGDSALYLCASSTSSAGNEQFFGPGTRLTVL.

The gene calls are TRBV19 and TRBJ2-7, with 8 bases fitting TRBD2. The CDR3 has 10 amino acids. The germline CDR1 and CDR2 sequences are LNHDA and SQIVND (reference sequence). The DNA for the CDR3 is TGTGCCAGTAGTATGACAGCGGGAGAGGTC. Its protein is CASSMTAGEV.

The table lists this clone with a count of one. V gene TRBV19 combines with J gene TRBJ1-1, with 7 bases that match TRBD1. CDR1 is LNHDA, CDR2 SQIVND, per germline (reference sequence). The ends lost 1 base at V and 10 bases at J; junction bases unmatched: 9. This CDR3 has 14 amino acids. CDR3 in DNA: TGTGCCAGTAGTATAGCAGGGACAGCTTCGGTAGCTTTCTTT. Amino acid sequence: CASSIAGTASVAFF.

In this sample, this clone turned up a few times. The V gene is TRBV5-1, the J gene TRBJ2-6; D is uncertain. CDR1 and CDR2 (germline): SGHRS, YFSETQ. The CDR3 covers 15 residues. V shed 0 bases and J shed 0 bases, with 4 bases lying between them. CDR3 bases: TGCGCCAGCAGCTTGGCCGCCTCTGGGGCCAACGTCCTGACTTTC. It yields the protein CASSLAASGANVLTF.

The chain combines TRBV7-9 with TRBJ2-5; D is uncertain. The CDR3 loop spans 16 amino acids. The V gene's germline CDR1 is SEHNR and CDR2 FQNEAQ (reference sequence). Trimming shortened V by 0 bases and J by 5 bases, and 16 bases separated the two germline ends. CDR3 residues: CASSLAVVSTRETQYF. CDR3 nucleotides: TGTGCCAGCAGCTTAGCGGTTGTCTCTACGCGGGAGACCCAGTACTTC.

This clone was seen a single time. The chain is built from TRBV27 and TRBJ2-1; 9 bases are shared with TRBD2. CDR1 MNHEY and CDR2 SMNVEV come from the germline V gene (reference sequence). Trimming removed 7 bases from V and 6 bases from J; junction bases left unmatched: 16. The CDR3 runs 17 residues. CDR3 nucleotide sequence: TGTGCCAGCACCCGAACGGGAGCGGGAGGTCTGGGCAATGAGCAGTTCTTC. Its protein product is CASTRTGAGGLGNEQFF.

The CDR3 coding sequence is TGTGCCAGCTCACCACCTCCGGGACAGGGTATGAAGCAGTACTTC. Amino acids: CASSPPPGQGMKQYF. J is TRBJ2-7 and V is TRBV18; TRBD1 matches 9 bases. Germline loops: CDR1 KGHSH, CDR2 LQKENI. V dropped 0 bases and J dropped 8; count of bases not matched to a gene: 8. This CDR3 has 15 amino acids.

The gene calls are TRBV7-2 and TRBJ2-1; tentatively, D is TRBD2 (6 bases). The CDR3 loop spans 15 amino acids. Germline V gives CDR1 SGHTA, CDR2 FQGNSA. Trimming removed 4 bases at V and 0 bases at J, with 10 bases between. The CDR3 sequence: CASSSGLNSYNEQFF. CDR3 bases: TGTGCCAGCAGCTCGGGACTTAACTCCTACAATGAGCAGTTCTTC.

V is TRBV7-2 and J is TRBJ2-3; D remains ambiguous. Trimming removed 2 bases at V and 4 bases at J, with 7 bases between. The germline V gene has CDR1 SGHTA and CDR2 FQGNSA. The CDR3 extends over 13 amino acids. CDR3 coding DNA: TGTGCCAGCAGCTTACTGCCCCCAGATACGCAGTATTTT. Translation: CASSLLPPDTQYF. The variable domain in full, with the rest retrieved from reference TRBV7-2 and TRBJ2-3, is GAGVSQSPSNKVTEKGKDVELRCDPISGHTALYWYRQSLGQGLEFLIYFQGNSAPDKSGLPSDRFSAERTGGSVSTLTIQRTQQEDSAVYLCASSLLPPDTQYFGPGTRLTVL.